Listed below are T cell receptor beta chains from one sample, sequenced in a study of blood T cells in healthy people across ages. A single record per CDR3 protein comes from TCRdb applying MiXCR to the 5' RACE reads. This table has 800,000 or so distinct CDR3 sequences, approximately 65% appearing once. The sequenced sample consisted of blood. Receptor source: a man aged 30 to 39 in good health. CDR3s include the opening cysteine and the closing phenylalanine or tryptophan. The order of the fields is CDR3 protein, CDR3 DNA, D gene, J gene, clone size, V gene. D genes are given only for firm matches. Some rows have no size entry. The others give once, few or many, or a class for an expanded clone.

CDR3aa: CASSPRTGLVIQYF
CDR3nt: TGCGCCAGCAGCCCGAGGACAGGGCTCGTCATTCAGTACTTC
d_gene: TRBD1
j_gene: TRBJ2-4
abundance: few
v_gene: TRBV5-1

CDR3aa: CASSWGLNTEAFF
CDR3nt: TGTGCCAGCAGCTGGGGGTTGAACACTGAAGCTTTCTTT
d_gene: .
j_gene: TRBJ1-1
abundance: .
v_gene: TRBV7-9

CDR3aa: CASRRGAKDTQYF
CDR3nt: TGTGCCAGCAGGCGGGGGGCTAAGGATACGCAGTATTTT
d_gene: TRBD2
j_gene: TRBJ2-3
abundance: .
v_gene: TRBV7-8

CDR3aa: CASSSEGQGMDGYTF
CDR3nt: TGTGCCAGCAGCTCAGAGGGGCAGGGTATGGATGGCTACACCTTC
d_gene: .
j_gene: TRBJ1-2
abundance: .
v_gene: TRBV3-1

CDR3aa: CASSRDSVNLQYF
CDR3nt: TGTGCCAGCAGTCGGGACTCCGTCAACCTCCAGTATTTT
d_gene: .
j_gene: TRBJ2-3
abundance: .
v_gene: TRBV2

CDR3aa: CASGMGGQETQYF
CDR3nt: TGTGCCAGTGGCATGGGGGGCCAAGAGACCCAGTACTTC
d_gene: .
j_gene: TRBJ2-5
abundance: few
v_gene: TRBV19

CDR3aa: CASSPLGASGEETQYF
CDR3nt: TGTGCCAGCAGTCCCCTCGGGGCTAGCGGGGAAGAGACCCAGTACTTC
d_gene: TRBD2
j_gene: TRBJ2-5
abundance: .
v_gene: TRBV28

CDR3aa: CAISEPPKLANYGYTF
CDR3nt: TGTGCCATCAGTGAGCCCCCGAAGTTAGCTAACTATGGCTACACCTTC
d_gene: .
j_gene: TRBJ1-2
abundance: .
v_gene: TRBV10-3

CDR3aa: CSVDRGGETQYF
CDR3nt: TGCAGCGTTGACAGGGGAGGAGAGACCCAGTACTTC
d_gene: .
j_gene: TRBJ2-5
abundance: few
v_gene: TRBV29-1

CDR3aa: CSVVLGTGLVGETQYF
CDR3nt: TGCAGCGTTGTCCTCGGGACAGGGTTGGTGGGAGAGACCCAGTACTTC
d_gene: TRBD1
j_gene: TRBJ2-5
abundance: .
v_gene: TRBV29-1

CDR3aa: CASSLSLGVGYEQYF
CDR3nt: TGTGCCAGCAGTTTATCCCTTGGGGTGGGGTACGAGCAGTACTTC
d_gene: .
j_gene: TRBJ2-7
abundance: .
v_gene: TRBV28

CDR3aa: CASSYRYTDTQYF
CDR3nt: TGTGCCAGCAGTTACCGATACACAGATACGCAGTATTTT
d_gene: .
j_gene: TRBJ2-3
abundance: once
v_gene: TRBV6-6

CDR3aa: CASSQRNKETQYF
CDR3nt: TGCGCCAGCAGCCAACGGAACAAGGAGACCCAGTACTTC
d_gene: .
j_gene: TRBJ2-5
abundance: .
v_gene: TRBV4-1

CDR3aa: CASSLRSGTGGLNIQYF
CDR3nt: TGTGCCAGCAGTTTAAGGTCCGGCACAGGGGGTTTGAACATTCAGTACTTC
d_gene: TRBD1
j_gene: TRBJ2-4
abundance: .
v_gene: TRBV27

CDR3aa: CASSWYTGRNYGYTF
CDR3nt: TGTGCCAGCAGTTGGTACACGGGCAGGAACTATGGCTACACCTTC
d_gene: .
j_gene: TRBJ1-2
abundance: .
v_gene: TRBV12-3/TRBV12-4

CDR3aa: CASSTQGAGQPQHF
CDR3nt: TGTGCCAGCAGTACCCAGGGGGCAGGACAGCCCCAGCATTTT
d_gene: TRBD1
j_gene: TRBJ1-5
abundance: few
v_gene: TRBV6-1

CDR3aa: CASSRDRMNTGELFF
CDR3nt: TGTGCCAGCAGTCGGGACAGAATGAACACCGGGGAGCTGTTTTTT
d_gene: TRBD1
j_gene: TRBJ2-2
abundance: .
v_gene: TRBV2

CDR3aa: CASSDSGQGGYQPQHF
CDR3nt: TGTGCCAGCAGTGACTCCGGACAGGGAGGCTATCAGCCCCAGCATTTT
d_gene: TRBD1
j_gene: TRBJ1-5
abundance: .
v_gene: TRBV6-4

CDR3aa: CASSLYPTGGSDTQYF
CDR3nt: TGCGCCAGCAGCTTGTACCCGACAGGCGGATCAGATACGCAGTATTTT
d_gene: .
j_gene: TRBJ2-3
abundance: many
v_gene: TRBV5-1

CDR3aa: CASSIQGPPGNEQFF
CDR3nt: TGTGCCAGCTCAATACAGGGTCCTCCAGGGAATGAGCAGTTCTTC
d_gene: .
j_gene: TRBJ2-1
abundance: .
v_gene: TRBV18

CDR3aa: CASSQGPTFAEQYF
CDR3nt: TGCGCCAGCAGCCAAGGCCCAACATTCGCCGAGCAGTACTTC
d_gene: .
j_gene: TRBJ2-7
abundance: .
v_gene: TRBV4-3

CDR3aa: CSVDSTGRKETQYF
CDR3nt: TGCAGCGTTGATAGTACCGGCAGAAAAGAGACCCAGTACTTC
d_gene: .
j_gene: TRBJ2-5
abundance: .
v_gene: TRBV29-1

CDR3aa: CASSQEDRGDTGELFF
CDR3nt: TGCGCCAGCAGCCAAGAGGACAGGGGGGACACCGGGGAGCTGTTTTTT
d_gene: TRBD1
j_gene: TRBJ2-2
abundance: .
v_gene: TRBV4-3

CDR3aa: CAWVPGQSSYEQYF
CDR3nt: TGTGCCTGGGTACCGGGACAGAGCTCCTACGAGCAGTACTTC
d_gene: TRBD1
j_gene: TRBJ2-7
abundance: .
v_gene: TRBV30

CDR3aa: CASSPGRDGETQYF
CDR3nt: TGTGCCAGCAGCCCTGGAAGGGACGGAGAGACCCAGTACTTC
d_gene: .
j_gene: TRBJ2-5
abundance: .
v_gene: TRBV5-4

CDR3aa: CASTADRGQPQHF
CDR3nt: TGTGCCAGCACCGCGGACAGGGGCCAGCCCCAGCATTTT
d_gene: TRBD1
j_gene: TRBJ1-5
abundance: .
v_gene: TRBV2

CDR3aa: CASSPRNWDGYTF
CDR3nt: TGTGCCAGCAGCCCGAGGAACTGGGATGGCTACACCTTC
d_gene: .
j_gene: TRBJ1-2
abundance: .
v_gene: TRBV5-5

CDR3aa: CASSYSPVTQYF
CDR3nt: TGTGCCAGCAGTTACTCGCCGGTTACGCAGTATTTT
d_gene: .
j_gene: TRBJ2-3
abundance: few
v_gene: TRBV6-2/TRBV6-3